The next 8 T cell receptor beta chains were all read from a single sample in a study of CD8+CD57+ T cells in acquired aplastic anemia. Investigators profiled TCR beta VDJ and CDR3 from genomic DNA template. TCRdb re-analysed the reads in MiXCR, keeping a single row per CDR3 protein. The sample holds about 170,000 distinct CDR3 sequences; about 60% are singletons and the top ten take about 41%. Sequencing used sorted CD4+, CD8+, or CD8+CD57+ T cells (not recorded which) from PBMCs. The receptor set was obtained from a human donor in good health.

The sample holds many counts of this clonotype. The chain recombines TRBV7-9 with TRBJ2-5, with 7 bases aligning to TRBD2. This CDR3 is built from 16 residues. The germline CDR1 and CDR2 sequences are SEHNR and FQNEAQ (reference sequence). J lost 4 bases, V lost 0 bases, and 8 bases had no gene match. The CDR3 loop is CASSLAQGGPVETQYF. In DNA form, the CDR3 reads TGTGCCAGCAGCTTAGCGCAGGGAGGGCCCGTAGAGACCCAGTACTTC. Together with reference TRBV7-9 and TRBJ2-5, the CDR3 gives the full variable domain: DTGVSQNPRHKITKRGQNVTFRCDPISEHNRLYWYRQTLGQGPEFLTYFQNEAQLEKSRLLSDRFSAERPKGSFSTLEIQRTEQGDSAMYLCASSLAQGGPVETQYFGPGTRLLVL.

This clonotype was counted at least ten times. CDR3: CSVAWEPRDGNTIYF. CDR3 DNA sequence: TGCAGCGTAGCCTGGGAACCTCGAGATGGAAACACCATATATTTT. This chain joins TRBV29-1 and TRBJ1-3; no clear D. V lost 6 bases and J lost 3, with 18 bases in between. Germline V gene sequence: CDR1 SQVTM, CDR2 ANQGSEA. The CDR3 spans 15 residues. Based on the CDR3 plus reference TRBV29-1 and TRBJ1-3, the full variable domain is SAVISQKPSRDICQRGTSLTIQCQVDSQVTMMFWYRQQPGQSLTLIATANQGSEATYESGFVIDKFPISRPNLTFSTLTVSNMSPEDSSIYLCSVAWEPRDGNTIYFGEGSWLTVV.

Many counts were recorded for this clonotype. This sequence joins TRBV6-4 and TRBJ2-1, with 12 nucleotides matching TRBD2. The germline gives CDR1 MRHNA, CDR2 SNTAGT. V shed 6 bases, J shed 2 bases, and the junction held 2 bases outside the gene matches. The CDR3 loop spans 15 amino acids. CDR3 loop: CASSTSGGTYNEQFF. The CDR3 nucleotides read TGTGCCAGCAGCACTAGCGGGGGGACCTACAATGAGCAGTTCTTC.

Worth noting for this clonotype: One end of the junction varies from germline; a read error may be responsible. The chain uses TRBV20-1 and TRBJ2-7; 10 bases match TRBD2. Germline-derived CDR1 and CDR2 are DFQATT and SNEGSKA (reference sequence). The CDR3 has 14 amino acids. CDR3 nucleotides: TGCAGTGCCAGAGTTCGGACTAGCGGTTACGAGCAGCACTTC. Residues: CSARVRTSGYEQHF.

V gene TRBV10-3 combines with J gene TRBJ2-1; D assignment may be TRBD1 or TRBD2 (6 bases each). Germline-derived CDR1 and CDR2 are ENHRY and SYGVKD. The CDR3 is made up of 15 amino acids. The V end lost 5 bases, the J end lost 2 bases, and 13 bases lay between the germline ends. The CDR3 sequence is CAISLGGATYNEQFF. CDR3 coding DNA: TGTGCCATCAGTCTCGGGGGCGCGACCTACAATGAGCAGTTCTTC.

The V gene is TRBV25-1, the J gene TRBJ2-1, with TRBD2 as a possible D gene (5 bases). In germline, CDR1 is MGHDK, CDR2 SYGVNS. The CDR3 is 16 amino acids. Trimming pared 1 base from V and 8 bases from J, leaving 18 bases between. CDR3 bases: TGTGCCAGCAGTGAATCTAGGACTGATCTCGGCTATGAGCAGTTCTTC. Encoded protein: CASSESRTDLGYEQFF.

V gene TRBV20-1 combines with J gene TRBJ1-1; D perhaps matches TRBD1 (6 bases). The CDR3 consists of 13 residues. Per the germline V gene, CDR1 is DFQATT and CDR2 is SNEGSKA (reference sequence). V was clipped by 7 bases and J by 0 bases, with 12 bases between them. CDR3 bases: TGCAGTGTCTACGGACAGTTGAACACTGAAGCTTTCTTT. The encoded protein is CSVYGQLNTEAFF.

This clonotype came up once. The genes are TRBV24-1 and TRBJ2-1; no clear D gene. The CDR3 runs to 13 residues. CDR1 KGHDR and CDR2 SFDVKD come from the germline V gene. Trimming shortened V by 3 bases and J by 9 bases, and 11 bases separated the two germline ends. The CDR3 region has the DNA TGTGCCACCAGTGATAATTTCGTAGGTGAGCAGTTCTTC. It is translated as CATSDNFVGEQFF.